This TCR beta chain was sequenced during a study of siplizumab effects on memory and regulatory T cells. Regarding the study as a whole: Only a minor fraction of alloreactive clones mapped to unstimulated subsets.

Regarding this clone: The antigen is undetermined.

Germline CDR1 ENHRY, CDR2 SYGVKD. This CDR3 has 14 residues. V lost 0 bases to trimming and J lost 7 bases, with 9 bases between them. Here immunoSEQ multiplex PCR was the method, and the copy in TCRdb shows in-frame clones only, minus some. The table shows about 87,000 clones, with around 89% occurring only once. This TCR came from a human donor in good health. This chain connects TRBV10-3 to TRBJ2-2, with D possibly being TRBD1 or TRBD2 (5 bases each). The specimen sequenced was CD4+ T cells sorted from blood. CDR3 sequence (DNA): TGTGCCATCAGTGAGTCGGGACGGAGCGGGGAGCTGTTTTTT. Its protein product is CAISESGRSGELFF.